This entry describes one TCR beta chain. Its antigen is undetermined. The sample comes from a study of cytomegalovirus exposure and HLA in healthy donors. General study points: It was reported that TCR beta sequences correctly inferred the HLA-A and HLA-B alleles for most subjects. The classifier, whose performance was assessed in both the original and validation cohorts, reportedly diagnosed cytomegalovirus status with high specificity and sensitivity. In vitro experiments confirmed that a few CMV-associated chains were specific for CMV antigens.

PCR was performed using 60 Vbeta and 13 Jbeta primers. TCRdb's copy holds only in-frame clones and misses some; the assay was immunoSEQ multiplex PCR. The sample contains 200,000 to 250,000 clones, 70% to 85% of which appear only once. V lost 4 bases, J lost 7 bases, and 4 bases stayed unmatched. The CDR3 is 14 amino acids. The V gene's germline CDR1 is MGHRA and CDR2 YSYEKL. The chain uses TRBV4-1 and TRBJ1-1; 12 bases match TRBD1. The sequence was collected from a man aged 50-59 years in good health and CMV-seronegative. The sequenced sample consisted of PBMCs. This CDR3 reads CASSLGQGAVEAFF. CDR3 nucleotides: TGCGCCAGCAGCCTGGGACAGGGGGCGGTTGAAGCTTTCTTT.